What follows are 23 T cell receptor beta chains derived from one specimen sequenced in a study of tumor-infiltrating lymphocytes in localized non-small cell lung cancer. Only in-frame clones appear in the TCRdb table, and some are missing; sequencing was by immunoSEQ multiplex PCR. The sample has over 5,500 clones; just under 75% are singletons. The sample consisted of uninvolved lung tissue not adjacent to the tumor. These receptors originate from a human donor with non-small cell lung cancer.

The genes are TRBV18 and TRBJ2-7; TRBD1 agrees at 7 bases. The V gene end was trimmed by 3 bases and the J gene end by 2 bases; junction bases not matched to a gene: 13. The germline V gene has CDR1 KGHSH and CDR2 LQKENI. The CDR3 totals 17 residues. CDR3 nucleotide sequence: TGTGCCAGCTCACCTTTCGGACAGGTGAGGTCCCCCTACGAGCAGTACTTC. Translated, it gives CASSPFGQVRSPYEQYF.

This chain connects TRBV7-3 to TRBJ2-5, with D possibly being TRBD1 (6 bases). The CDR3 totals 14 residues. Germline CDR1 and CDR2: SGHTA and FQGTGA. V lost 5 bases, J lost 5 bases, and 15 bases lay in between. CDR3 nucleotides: TGTGCCAGCAGCCCCGAGGGACAATGGGAGACCCAGTACTTC. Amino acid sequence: CASSPEGQWETQYF.

In nucleotides, the CDR3 is TGCGCCAGCAGCCAAGATCTGGGTCAGCCCCAGCATTTT. Translating it yields CASSQDLGQPQHF. V and J are TRBV4-3 and TRBJ1-5; D not resolved. CDR3 length equals 13 residues. V was clipped by 0 bases and J by 6 bases, with 6 bases between them. CDR1 LGHNA and CDR2 YSLEER come from the germline V gene.

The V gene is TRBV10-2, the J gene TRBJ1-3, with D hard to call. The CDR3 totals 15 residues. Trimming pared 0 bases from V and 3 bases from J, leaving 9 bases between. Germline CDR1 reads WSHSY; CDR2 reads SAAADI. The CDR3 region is CASSESTGVGNTIYF. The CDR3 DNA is TGCGCCAGCAGTGAGTCGACCGGGGTTGGAAACACCATATATTTT.

In DNA form, the CDR3 reads TGTGCCAGCAGAGAGCGGGACTACCAAGAGACCCAGTACTTC. It yields the protein CASRERDYQETQYF. The chain uses TRBV6-5 and TRBJ2-5, with TRBD2 matching over 7 bases. The CDR3 is 14 amino acids. Germline lookup yields CDR1 MNHEY and CDR2 SVGAGI. With 6 bases clipped from V and 0 bases from J, the junction kept 4 bases outside the gene matches.

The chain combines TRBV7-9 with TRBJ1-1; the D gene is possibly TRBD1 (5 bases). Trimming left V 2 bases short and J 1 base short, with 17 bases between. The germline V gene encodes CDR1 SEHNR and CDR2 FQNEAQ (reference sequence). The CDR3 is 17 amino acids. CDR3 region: CASSLIWRGPKNTEAFF. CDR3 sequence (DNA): TGTGCCAGCAGCTTAATTTGGAGGGGCCCTAAGAACACTGAAGCTTTCTTT. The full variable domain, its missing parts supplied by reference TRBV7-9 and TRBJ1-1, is DTGVSQNPRHKITKRGQNVTFRCDPISEHNRLYWYRQTLGQGPEFLTYFQNEAQLEKSRLLSDRFSAERPKGSFSTLEIQRTEQGDSAMYLCASSLIWRGPKNTEAFFGQGTRLTVV.

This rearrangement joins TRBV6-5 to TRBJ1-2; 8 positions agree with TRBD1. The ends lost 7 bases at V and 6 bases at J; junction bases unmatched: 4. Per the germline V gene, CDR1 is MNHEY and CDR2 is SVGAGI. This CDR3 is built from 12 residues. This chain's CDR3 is CASKDRVDGYTF. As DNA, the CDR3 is TGTGCCAGCAAGGACAGGGTGGATGGCTACACCTTC.

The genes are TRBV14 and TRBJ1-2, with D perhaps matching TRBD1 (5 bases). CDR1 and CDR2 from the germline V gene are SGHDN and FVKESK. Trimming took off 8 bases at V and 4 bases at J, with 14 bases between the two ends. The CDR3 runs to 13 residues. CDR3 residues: CASGRMGVYGYTF. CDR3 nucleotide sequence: TGTGCCAGCGGACGGATGGGGGTCTATGGCTACACCTTC.

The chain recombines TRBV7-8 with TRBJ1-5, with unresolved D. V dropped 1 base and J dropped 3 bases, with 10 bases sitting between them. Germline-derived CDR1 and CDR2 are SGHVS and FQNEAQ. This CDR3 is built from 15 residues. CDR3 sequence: CASSLEVQLNQPQHF. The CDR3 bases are TGTGCCAGCAGCTTAGAGGTTCAGCTCAATCAGCCCCAGCATTTT. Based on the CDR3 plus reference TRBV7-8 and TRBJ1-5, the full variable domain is GAGVSQSPRYKVAKRGQDVALRCDPISGHVSLFWYQQALGQGPEFLTYFQNEAQLDKSGLPSDRFFAERPEGSVSTLKIQRTQQEDSAVYLCASSLEVQLNQPQHFGDGTRLSIL.

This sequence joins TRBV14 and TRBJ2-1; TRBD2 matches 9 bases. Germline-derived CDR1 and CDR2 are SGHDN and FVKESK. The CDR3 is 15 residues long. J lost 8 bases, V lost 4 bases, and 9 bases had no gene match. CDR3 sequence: CASSPRVAGVDEQFF. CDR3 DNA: TGTGCCAGCAGCCCCCGGGTAGCGGGGGTGGATGAGCAGTTCTTC.

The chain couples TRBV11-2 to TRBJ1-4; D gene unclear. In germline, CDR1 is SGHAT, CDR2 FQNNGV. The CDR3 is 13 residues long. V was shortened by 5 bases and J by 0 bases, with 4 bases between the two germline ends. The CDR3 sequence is CASSPSTNEKLFF. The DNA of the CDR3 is TGTGCCAGCAGCCCTTCAACTAATGAAAAACTGTTTTTT.

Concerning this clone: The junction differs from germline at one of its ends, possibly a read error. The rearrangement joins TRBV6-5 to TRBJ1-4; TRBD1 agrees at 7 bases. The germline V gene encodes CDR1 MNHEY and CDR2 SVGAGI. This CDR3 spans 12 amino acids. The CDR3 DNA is TGTGCCAGCAGTTACTCCTTCCCGGGACAGTTCTTT. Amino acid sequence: CASSYSFPGQFF.

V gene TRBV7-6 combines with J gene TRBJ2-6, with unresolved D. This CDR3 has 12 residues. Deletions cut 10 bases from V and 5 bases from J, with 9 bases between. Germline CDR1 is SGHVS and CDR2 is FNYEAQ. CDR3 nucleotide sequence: TGTGCCACACAAAGTCGGGCCAACGTCCTGACTTTC. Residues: CATQSRANVLTF.

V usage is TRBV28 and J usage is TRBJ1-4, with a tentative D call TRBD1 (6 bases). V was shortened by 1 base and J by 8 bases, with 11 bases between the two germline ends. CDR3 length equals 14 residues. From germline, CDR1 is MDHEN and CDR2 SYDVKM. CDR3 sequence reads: CASSLSGGVEKLFF. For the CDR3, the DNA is TGTGCCAGCAGTTTATCGGGGGGCGTCGAAAAACTGTTTTTT.

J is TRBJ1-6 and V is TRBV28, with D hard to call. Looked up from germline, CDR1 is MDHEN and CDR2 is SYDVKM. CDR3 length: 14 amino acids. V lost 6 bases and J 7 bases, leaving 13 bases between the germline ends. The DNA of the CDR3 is TGTGCCAGCAGGCCCGATTACCCAAATTCACCCCTCCACTTT. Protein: CASRPDYPNSPLHF. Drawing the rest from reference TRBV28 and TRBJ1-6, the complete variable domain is DVKVTQSSRYLVKRTGEKVFLECVQDMDHENMFWYRQDPGLGLRLIYFSYDVKMKEKGDIPEGYSVSREKKERFSLILESASTNQTSMYLCASRPDYPNSPLHFGNGTRLTVT.

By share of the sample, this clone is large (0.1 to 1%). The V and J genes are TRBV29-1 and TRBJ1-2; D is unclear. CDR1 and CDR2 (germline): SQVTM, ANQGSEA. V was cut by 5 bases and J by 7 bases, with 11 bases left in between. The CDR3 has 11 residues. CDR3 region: CSVYTVAGYTF. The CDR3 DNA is TGCAGCGTTTACACAGTCGCTGGCTACACCTTC.

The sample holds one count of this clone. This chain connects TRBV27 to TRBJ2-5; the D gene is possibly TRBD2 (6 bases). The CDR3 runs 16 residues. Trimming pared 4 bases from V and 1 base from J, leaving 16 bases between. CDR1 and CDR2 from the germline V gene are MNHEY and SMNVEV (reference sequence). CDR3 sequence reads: CASSSSMRGGQETQYF. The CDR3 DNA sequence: TGTGCCAGCAGTTCCTCAATGCGGGGAGGCCAAGAGACCCAGTACTTC.

The CDR3: CASSSTSGGGDTQYF. The CDR3 DNA follows: TGTGCCAGCAGCTCGACTAGCGGGGGTGGAGATACGCAGTATTTT. The V call is TRBV7-2, the J call TRBJ2-3, with 12 bases lining up with TRBD2. Germline CDR1 is SGHTA and CDR2 is FQGNSA. Trimming at V came to 4 bases and at J to 5 bases, leaving 4 bases not matched to a gene. There are 15 residues in the CDR3.

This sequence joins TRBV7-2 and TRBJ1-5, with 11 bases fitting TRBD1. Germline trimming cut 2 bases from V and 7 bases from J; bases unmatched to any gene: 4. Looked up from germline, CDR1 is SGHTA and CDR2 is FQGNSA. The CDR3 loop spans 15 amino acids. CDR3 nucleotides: TGTGCCAGCAGCTTAAGGACAGGGGGCGGACAGCCCCAGCATTTT. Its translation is CASSLRTGGGQPQHF.

This chain's CDR3 is CASSPLSMNTEAFF. In nucleotides, the CDR3 is TGTGCCAGCAGCCCGTTAAGCATGAACACTGAAGCTTTCTTT. The chain has TRBV5-6 and TRBJ1-1; D is ambiguous. The CDR3 totals 14 residues. Germline assignment: CDR1 SGHDT and CDR2 YYEEEE. The V end lost 4 bases, the J end lost 0 bases, and 10 bases lay between the germline ends. The entire variable domain, with the rest obtained from reference TRBV5-6 and TRBJ1-1, is as follows: DAGVTQSPTHLIKTRGQQVTLRCSPKSGHDTVSWYQQALGQGPQFIFQYYEEEERQRGNFPDRFSGHQFPNYSSELNVNALLLGDSALYLCASSPLSMNTEAFFGQGTRLTVV.

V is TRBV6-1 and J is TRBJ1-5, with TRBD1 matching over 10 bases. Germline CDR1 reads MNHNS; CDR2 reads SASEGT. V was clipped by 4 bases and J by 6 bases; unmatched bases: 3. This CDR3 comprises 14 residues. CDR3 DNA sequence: TGTGCCAGCAGTGGGACAGGGGGGGTTCAGCCCCAGCATTTT. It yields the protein CASSGTGGVQPQHF.

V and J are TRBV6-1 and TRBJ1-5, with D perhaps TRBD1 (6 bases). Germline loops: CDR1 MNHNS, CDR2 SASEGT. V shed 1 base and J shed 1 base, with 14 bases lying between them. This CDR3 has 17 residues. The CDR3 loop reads CASSEEEGVASNQPQHF. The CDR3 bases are TGTGCCAGCAGTGAAGAGGAGGGGGTAGCAAGCAATCAGCCCCAGCATTTT.

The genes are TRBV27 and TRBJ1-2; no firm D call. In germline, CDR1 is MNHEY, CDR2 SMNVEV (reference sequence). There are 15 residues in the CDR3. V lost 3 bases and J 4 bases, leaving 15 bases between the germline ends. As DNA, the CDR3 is TGTGCCAGCAGTTTCTATGAGGGTGGGAGCTATGGCTACACCTTC. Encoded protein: CASSFYEGGSYGYTF.